The 3 T cell receptor beta chains presented below share a single source sample, sequenced in a study of CD8 T cells in ankylosing spondylitis. TCRdb called the 5' RACE reads again in MiXCR, with one record for every CDR3 protein. The sample includes 300,000 to 350,000 distinct CDR3 sequences, less than 25% of them seen just once. Sequenced: blood, either unsorted or a sorted T cell fraction (not recorded which). All receptors come from a female donor with ankylosing spondylitis or in good health (not recorded which).

The rearrangement joins TRBV18 to TRBJ2-1, with no clear D. Trimming pared 2 bases from V and 7 bases from J, leaving 6 bases between. Germline V gene data show CDR1 as KGHSH and CDR2 as LQKENI. This CDR3 is 12 amino acids long. CDR3 residues: CASSPAANEQFF. CDR3 nucleotide sequence: TGTGCCAGCTCACCAGCAGCAAATGAGCAGTTCTTC.

In this sample, this clonotype turned up a few times. The chain uses TRBV29-1 and TRBJ2-1, with 12 bases lining up with TRBD1. CDR3 length: 14 residues. Trimming cost V 3 bases and J 8 bases; bases outside gene matches: 5. Looked up from germline, CDR1 is SQVTM and CDR2 is ANQGSEA. CDR3 coding DNA: TGCAGCGTTGAGGGGGGACAGGGGGCCCATGAGCAGTTCTTC. Encoded protein: CSVEGGQGAHEQFF.

The V call is TRBV7-6, the J call TRBJ1-2; D is unresolved. Germline values: CDR1 SGHVS, CDR2 FNYEAQ. V shed 0 bases and J shed 7 bases, with 12 bases lying between them. CDR3 length: 14 amino acids. The CDR3 spells CASSLATVGSGYTF. The CDR3 DNA follows: TGTGCCAGCAGCTTAGCCACCGTGGGGAGTGGCTACACCTTC. Together with reference TRBV7-6 and TRBJ1-2, the CDR3 gives the full variable domain: GAGVSQSPRYKVTKRGQDVALRCDPISGHVSLYWYRQALGQGPEFLTYFNYEAQQDKSGLPNDRFSAERPEGSISTLTIQRTEQRDSAMYRCASSLATVGSGYTFGSGTRLTVV.